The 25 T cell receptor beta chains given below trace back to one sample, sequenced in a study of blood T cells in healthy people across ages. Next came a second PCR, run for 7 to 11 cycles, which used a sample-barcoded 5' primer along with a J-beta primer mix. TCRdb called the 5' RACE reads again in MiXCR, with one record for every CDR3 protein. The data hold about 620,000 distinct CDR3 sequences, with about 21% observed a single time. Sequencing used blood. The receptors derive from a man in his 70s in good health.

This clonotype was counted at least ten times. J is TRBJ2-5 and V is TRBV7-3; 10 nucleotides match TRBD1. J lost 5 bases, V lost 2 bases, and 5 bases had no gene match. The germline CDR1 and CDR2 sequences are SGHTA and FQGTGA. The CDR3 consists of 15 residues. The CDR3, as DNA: TGTGCCAGCAGCTTAGAAGGACAGGGGGTTGAGACCCAGTACTTC. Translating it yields CASSLEGQGVETQYF.

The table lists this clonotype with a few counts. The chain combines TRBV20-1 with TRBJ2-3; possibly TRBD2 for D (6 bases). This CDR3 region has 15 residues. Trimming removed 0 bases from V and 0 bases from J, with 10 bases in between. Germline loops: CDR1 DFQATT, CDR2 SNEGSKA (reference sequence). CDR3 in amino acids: CSARDPGASTDTQYF. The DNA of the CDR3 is TGCAGTGCTAGAGATCCGGGAGCTAGCACAGATACGCAGTATTTT.

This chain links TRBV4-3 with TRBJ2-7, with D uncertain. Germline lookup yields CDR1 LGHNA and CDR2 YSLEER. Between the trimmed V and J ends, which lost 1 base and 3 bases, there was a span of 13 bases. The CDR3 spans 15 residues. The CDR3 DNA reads TGCGCCAGCAGCCAAGCATTTCTAAACGGCTACGAGCAGTACTTC. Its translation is CASSQAFLNGYEQYF.

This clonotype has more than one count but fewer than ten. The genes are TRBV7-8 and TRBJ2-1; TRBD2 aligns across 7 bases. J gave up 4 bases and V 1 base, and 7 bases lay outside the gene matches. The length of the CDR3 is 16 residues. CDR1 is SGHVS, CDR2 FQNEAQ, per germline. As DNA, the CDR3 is TGTGCCAGCAGCTTAGGCGCGGGAGTCGGTTACAATGAGCAGTTCTTC. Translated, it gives CASSLGAGVGYNEQFF.

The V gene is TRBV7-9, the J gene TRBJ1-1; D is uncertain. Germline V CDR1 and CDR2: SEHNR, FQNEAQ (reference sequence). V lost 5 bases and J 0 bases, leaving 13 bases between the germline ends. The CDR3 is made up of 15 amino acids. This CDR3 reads CASSQVTYLNTEAFF. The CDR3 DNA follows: TGTGCCAGCAGCCAGGTGACCTACTTGAACACTGAAGCTTTCTTT.

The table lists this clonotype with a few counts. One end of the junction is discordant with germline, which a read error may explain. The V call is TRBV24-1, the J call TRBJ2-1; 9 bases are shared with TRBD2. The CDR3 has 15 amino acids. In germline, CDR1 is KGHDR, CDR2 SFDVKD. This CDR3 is CTTSEAGGSYNEQFF. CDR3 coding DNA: TGTACCACCAGTGAGGCGGGAGGGTCTTACAATGAGCAGTTCTTC.

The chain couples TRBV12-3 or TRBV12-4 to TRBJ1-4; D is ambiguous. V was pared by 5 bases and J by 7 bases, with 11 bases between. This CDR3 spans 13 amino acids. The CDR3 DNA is TGTGCCAGCAGTGGGCCCCGAGGTGAAAAACTGTTTTTT. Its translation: CASSGPRGEKLFF.

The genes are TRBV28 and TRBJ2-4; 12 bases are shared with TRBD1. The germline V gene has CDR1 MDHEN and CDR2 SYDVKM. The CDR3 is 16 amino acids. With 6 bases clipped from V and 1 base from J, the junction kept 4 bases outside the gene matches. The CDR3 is CASRGTGGIAKNIQYF. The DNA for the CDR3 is TGTGCCAGCAGGGGGACAGGGGGCATCGCCAAAAACATTCAGTACTTC.

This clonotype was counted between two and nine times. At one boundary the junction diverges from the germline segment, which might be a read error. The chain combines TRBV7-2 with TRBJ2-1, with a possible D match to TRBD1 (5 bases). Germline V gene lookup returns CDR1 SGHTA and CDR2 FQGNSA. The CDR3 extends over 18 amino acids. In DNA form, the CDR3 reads TGTGCCAGCAGCCTGTCCCGGAACAGGTTAGCTACTAACAATGAGCAGCTCTTC. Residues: CASSLSRNRLATNNEQLF.

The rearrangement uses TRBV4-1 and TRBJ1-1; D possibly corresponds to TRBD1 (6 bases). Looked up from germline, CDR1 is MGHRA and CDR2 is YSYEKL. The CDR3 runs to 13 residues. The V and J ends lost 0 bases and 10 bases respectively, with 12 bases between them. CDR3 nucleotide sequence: TGCGCCAGCAGCCAAGAACAGGGAGTGGGAGCTTTCTTT. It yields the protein CASSQEQGVGAFF.

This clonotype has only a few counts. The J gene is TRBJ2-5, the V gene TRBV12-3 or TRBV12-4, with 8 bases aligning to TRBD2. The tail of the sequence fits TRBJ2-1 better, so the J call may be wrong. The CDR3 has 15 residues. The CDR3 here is CASSSGSPTYNEQFF. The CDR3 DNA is TGTGCCAGCAGTAGCGGGAGCCCAACCTACAATGAGCAGTTCTTC.

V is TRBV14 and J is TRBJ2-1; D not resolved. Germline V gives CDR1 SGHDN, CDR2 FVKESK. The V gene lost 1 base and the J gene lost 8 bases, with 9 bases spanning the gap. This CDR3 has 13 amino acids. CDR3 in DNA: TGTGCCAGCAGCCAAGCCCTCTTATATGAGCAGTTCTTC. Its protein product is CASSQALLYEQFF.

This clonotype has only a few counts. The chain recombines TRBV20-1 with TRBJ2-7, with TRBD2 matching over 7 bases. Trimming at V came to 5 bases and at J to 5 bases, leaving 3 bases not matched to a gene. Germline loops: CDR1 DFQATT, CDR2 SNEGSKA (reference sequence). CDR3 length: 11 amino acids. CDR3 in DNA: TGCAGTGCTGCTCGGGAGGACGAGCAGTACTTC. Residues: CSAAREDEQYF.

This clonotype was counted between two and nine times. The CDR3, as DNA: TGTGCCAGCAGTCGGACGGATAATAATTCACCCCTCCACTTT. It encodes CASSRTDNNSPLHF. This chain joins TRBV27 and TRBJ1-6; no clear D gene. V lost 5 bases and J lost 5, with 10 bases in between. Per the germline V gene, CDR1 is MNHEY and CDR2 is SMNVEV (reference sequence). This CDR3 has 14 residues.

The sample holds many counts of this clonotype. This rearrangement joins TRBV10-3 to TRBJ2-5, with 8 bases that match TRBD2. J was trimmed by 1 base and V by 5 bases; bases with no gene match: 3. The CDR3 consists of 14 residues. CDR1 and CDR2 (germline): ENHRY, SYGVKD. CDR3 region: CAISYGTSQETQYF. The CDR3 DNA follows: TGTGCCATCAGTTATGGGACTAGCCAAGAGACCCAGTACTTC.

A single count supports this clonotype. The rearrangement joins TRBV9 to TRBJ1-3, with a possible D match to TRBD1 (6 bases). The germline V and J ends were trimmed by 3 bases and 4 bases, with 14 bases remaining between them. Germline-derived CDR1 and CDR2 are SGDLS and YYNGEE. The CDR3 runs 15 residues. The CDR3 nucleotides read TGTGCCAGCAGCGAAGACACAGGGTCCGGAAACACCATATATTTT. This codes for CASSEDTGSGNTIYF.

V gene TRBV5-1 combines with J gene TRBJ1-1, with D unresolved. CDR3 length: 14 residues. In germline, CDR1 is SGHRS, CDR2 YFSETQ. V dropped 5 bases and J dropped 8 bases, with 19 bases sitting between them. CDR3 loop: CASSQEPRTTEAFF. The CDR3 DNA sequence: TGCGCCAGCAGTCAGGAGCCAAGAACTACCGAAGCTTTCTTT.

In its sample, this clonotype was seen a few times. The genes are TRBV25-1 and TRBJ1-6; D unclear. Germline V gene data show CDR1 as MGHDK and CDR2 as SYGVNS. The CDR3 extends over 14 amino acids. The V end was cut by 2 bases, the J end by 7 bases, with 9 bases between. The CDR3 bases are TGTGCCAGCAGTGAAGAACACTACAATTCACCCCTCCACTTT. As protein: CASSEEHYNSPLHF. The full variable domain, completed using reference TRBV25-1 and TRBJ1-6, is EADIYQTPRYLVIGTGKKITLECSQTMGHDKMYWYQQDPGMELHLIHYSYGVNSTEKGDLSSESTVSRIRTEHFPLTLESARPSHTSQYLCASSEEHYNSPLHFGNGTRLTVT.

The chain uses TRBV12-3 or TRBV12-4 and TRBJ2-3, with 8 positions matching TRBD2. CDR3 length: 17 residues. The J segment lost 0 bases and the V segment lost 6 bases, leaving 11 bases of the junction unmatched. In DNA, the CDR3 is TGTGCCAGCAGCCGAAGGAGACTAGCGCCTAGCACAGATACGCAGTATTTT. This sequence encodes CASSRRRLAPSTDTQYF.

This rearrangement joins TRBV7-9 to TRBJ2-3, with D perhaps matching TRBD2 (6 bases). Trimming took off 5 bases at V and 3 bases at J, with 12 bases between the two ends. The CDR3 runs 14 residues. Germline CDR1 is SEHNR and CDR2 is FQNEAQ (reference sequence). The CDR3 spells CASSLWTTTDTQYF. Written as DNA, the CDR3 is TGTGCCAGCAGCCTTTGGACTACAACAGATACGCAGTATTTT.

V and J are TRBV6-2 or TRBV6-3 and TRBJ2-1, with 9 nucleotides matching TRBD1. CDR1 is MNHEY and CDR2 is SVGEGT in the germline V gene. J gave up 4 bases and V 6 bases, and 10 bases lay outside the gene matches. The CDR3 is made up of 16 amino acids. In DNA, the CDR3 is TGTGCCAGCAGGGCCCTACCGGGACAGGGATACAATGAGCAGTTCTTC. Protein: CASRALPGQGYNEQFF.

CDR3 loop: CASSKARVCETQYF. CDR3 bases: TGTGCCAGCAGCAAAGCAAGGGTTTGCGAGACCCAGTACTTC. The chain couples TRBV21-1 to TRBJ2-5. TRBV21-1 is an annotated pseudogene. CDR3 size: 14 residues.

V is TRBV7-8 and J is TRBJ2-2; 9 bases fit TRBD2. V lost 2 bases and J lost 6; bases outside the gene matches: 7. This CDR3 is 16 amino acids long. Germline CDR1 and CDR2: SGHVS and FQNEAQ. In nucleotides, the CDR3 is TGTGCCAGCAGCTTAAAGCGGGAGGTATACGCCGGGGAGCTGTTTTTT. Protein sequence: CASSLKREVYAGELFF.

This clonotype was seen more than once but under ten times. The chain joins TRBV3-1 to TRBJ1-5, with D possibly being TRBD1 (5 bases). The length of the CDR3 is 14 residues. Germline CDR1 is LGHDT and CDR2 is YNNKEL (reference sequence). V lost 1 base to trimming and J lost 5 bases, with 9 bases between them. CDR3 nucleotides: TGTGCCAGCAGCCAAGCGTGGGGGGATCAGCCCCAGCATTTT. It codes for CASSQAWGDQPQHF. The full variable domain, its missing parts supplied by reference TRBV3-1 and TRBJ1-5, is DTAVSQTPKYLVTQMGNDKSIKCEQNLGHDTMYWYKQDSKKFLKIMFSYNNKELIINETVPNRFSPKSPDKAHLNLHINSLELGDSAVYFCASSQAWGDQPQHFGDGTRLSIL.

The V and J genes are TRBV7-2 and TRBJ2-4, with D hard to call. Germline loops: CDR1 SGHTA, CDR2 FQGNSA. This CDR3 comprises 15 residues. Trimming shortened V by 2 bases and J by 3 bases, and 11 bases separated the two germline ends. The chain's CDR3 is CASSLPRLVKNIQYF. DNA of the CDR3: TGTGCCAGCAGCTTACCGCGGTTGGTCAAAAACATTCAGTACTTC.